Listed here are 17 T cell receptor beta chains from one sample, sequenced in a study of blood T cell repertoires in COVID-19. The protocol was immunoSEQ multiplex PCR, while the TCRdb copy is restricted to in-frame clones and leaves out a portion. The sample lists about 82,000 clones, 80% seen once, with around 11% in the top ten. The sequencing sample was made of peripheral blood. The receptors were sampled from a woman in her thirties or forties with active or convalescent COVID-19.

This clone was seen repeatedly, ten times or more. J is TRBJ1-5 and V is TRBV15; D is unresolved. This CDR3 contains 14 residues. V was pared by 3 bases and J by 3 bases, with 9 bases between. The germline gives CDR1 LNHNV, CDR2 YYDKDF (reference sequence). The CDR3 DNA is TGTGCCACCAGCAGTCTTAGTACCAATCAGCCCCAGCATTTT. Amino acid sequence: CATSSLSTNQPQHF. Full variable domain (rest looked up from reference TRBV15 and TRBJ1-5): DAMVIQNPRYQVTQFGKPVTLSCSQTLNHNVMYWYQQKSSQAPKLLFHYYDKDFNNEADTPDNFQSRRPNTSFCFLDIRSPGLGDTAMYLCATSSLSTNQPQHFGDGTRLSIL.

CDR3 loop: CSVDRGNTGELFF. CDR3 coding DNA: TGCAGCGTCGACAGGGGGAACACCGGGGAGCTGTTTTTT. The V gene is TRBV29-1, the J gene TRBJ2-2; 8 bases are shared with TRBD1. Per the germline V gene, CDR1 is SQVTM and CDR2 is ANQGSEA. V dropped 6 bases and J dropped 1; count of bases not matched to a gene: 1. The CDR3 length is 13 residues.

The CDR3 nucleotides are TGTGCCAGCAGTTCCCGGACAGGGGAGAATGAGCAGTTCTTC. Translation gives CASSSRTGENEQFF. The chain is built from TRBV2 and TRBJ2-1, with TRBD1 identical over 9 bases. The CDR3 length is 14 residues. J was trimmed by 7 bases and V by 5 bases; bases with no gene match: 6. Germline V lookup: CDR1 SNHLY, CDR2 FYNNEI.

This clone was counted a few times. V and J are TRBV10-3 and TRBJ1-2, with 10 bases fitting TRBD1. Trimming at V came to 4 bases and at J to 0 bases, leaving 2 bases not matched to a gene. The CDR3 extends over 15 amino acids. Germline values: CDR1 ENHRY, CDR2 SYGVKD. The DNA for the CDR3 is TGTGCCATCAGTGGACAGGGGGCTGCTAACTATGGCTACACCTTC. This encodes CAISGQGAANYGYTF.

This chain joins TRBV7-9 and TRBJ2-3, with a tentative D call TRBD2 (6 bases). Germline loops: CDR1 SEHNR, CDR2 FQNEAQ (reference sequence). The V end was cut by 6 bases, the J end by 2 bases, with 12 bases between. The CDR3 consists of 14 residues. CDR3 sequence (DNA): TGTGCCAGCAGAGCGGGTTCCACCACAGATACGCAGTATTTT. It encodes CASRAGSTTDTQYF.

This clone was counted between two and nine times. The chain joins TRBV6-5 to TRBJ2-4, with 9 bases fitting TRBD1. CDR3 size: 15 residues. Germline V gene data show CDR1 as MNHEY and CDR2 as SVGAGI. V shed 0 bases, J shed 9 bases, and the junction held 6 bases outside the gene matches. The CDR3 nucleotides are TGTGCCAGCAGTTACTCGACAGGGGGGGTTGTCATTCAGTACTTC. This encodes CASSYSTGGVVIQYF.

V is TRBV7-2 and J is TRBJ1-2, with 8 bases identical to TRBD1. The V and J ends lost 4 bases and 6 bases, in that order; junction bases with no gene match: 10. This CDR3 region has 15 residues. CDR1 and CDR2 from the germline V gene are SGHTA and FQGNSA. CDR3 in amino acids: CASSYLATTGDGYTF. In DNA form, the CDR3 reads TGTGCCAGCAGCTACTTAGCCACGACAGGGGATGGCTACACCTTC.

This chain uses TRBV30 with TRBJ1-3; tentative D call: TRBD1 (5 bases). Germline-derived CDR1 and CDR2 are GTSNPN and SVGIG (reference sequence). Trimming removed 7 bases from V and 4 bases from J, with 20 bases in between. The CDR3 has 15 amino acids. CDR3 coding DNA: TGTGCCTCCTCCCCCGCGGGGGGGTCGGGAAACACCATATATTTT. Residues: CASSPAGGSGNTIYF.

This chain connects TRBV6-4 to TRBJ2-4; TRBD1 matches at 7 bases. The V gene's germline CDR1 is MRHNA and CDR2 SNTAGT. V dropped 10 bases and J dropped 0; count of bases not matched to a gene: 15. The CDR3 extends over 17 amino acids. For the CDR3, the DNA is TGTGCCACCTGGACAGGAGCCCCTGACGTAGCCAAAAACATTCAGTACTTC. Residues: CATWTGAPDVAKNIQYF.

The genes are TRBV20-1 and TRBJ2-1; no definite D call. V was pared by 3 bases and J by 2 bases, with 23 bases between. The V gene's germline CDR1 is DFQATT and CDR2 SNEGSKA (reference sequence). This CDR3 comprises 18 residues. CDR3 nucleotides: TGCAGTGCTAGTAAAGGAGTTCCCGCGTCCGCGACCTACAATGAGCAGTTCTTC. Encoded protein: CSASKGVPASATYNEQFF.

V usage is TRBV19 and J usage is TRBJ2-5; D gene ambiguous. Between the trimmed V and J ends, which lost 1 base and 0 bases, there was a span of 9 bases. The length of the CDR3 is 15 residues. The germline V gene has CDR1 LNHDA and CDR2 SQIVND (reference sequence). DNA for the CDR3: TGTGCCAGTAGTATAGGTAGCACCTACCAAGAGACCCAGTACTTC. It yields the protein CASSIGSTYQETQYF.

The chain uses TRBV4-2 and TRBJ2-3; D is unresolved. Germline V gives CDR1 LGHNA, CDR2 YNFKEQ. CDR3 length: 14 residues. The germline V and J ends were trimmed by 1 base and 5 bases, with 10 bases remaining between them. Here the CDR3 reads CASSQGALGDTQYF. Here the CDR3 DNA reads TGTGCCAGCAGCCAAGGGGCACTGGGAGATACGCAGTATTTT.

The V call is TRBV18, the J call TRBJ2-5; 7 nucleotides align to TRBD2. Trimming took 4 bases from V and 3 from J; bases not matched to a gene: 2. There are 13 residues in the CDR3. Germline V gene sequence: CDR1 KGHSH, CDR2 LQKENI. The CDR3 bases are TGTGCCAGCTCACTTGGACTAGAAGAGACCCAGTACTTC. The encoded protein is CASSLGLEETQYF.

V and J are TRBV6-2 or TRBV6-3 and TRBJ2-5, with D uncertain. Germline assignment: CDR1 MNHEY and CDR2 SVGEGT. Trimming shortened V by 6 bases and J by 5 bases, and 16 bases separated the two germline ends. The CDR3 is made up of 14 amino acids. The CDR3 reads CASSQPPLVETQYF. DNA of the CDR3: TGTGCCAGCAGCCAGCCGCCCTTGGTGGAGACCCAGTACTTC.

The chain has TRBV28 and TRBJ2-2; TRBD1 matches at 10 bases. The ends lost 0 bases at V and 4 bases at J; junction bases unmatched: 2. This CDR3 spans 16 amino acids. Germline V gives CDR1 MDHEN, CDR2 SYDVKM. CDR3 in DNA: TGTGCCAGCAGTTTATGGGGACAGGGGTTCACCGGGGAGCTGTTTTTT. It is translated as CASSLWGQGFTGELFF.

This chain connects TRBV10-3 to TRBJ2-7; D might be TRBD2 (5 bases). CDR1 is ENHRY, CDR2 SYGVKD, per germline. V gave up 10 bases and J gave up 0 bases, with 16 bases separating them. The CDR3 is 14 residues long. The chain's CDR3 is CASAPGRSSYEQYF. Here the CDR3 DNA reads TGTGCCAGTGCCCCGGGGAGAAGCTCCTACGAGCAGTACTTC.

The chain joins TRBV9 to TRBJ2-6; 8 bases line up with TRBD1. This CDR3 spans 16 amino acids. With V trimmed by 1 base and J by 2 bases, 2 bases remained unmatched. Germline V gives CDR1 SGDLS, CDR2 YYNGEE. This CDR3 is CASSVSQGAGANVLTF. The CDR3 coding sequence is TGTGCCAGCAGCGTATCACAGGGGGCTGGGGCCAACGTCCTGACTTTC.